This T cell receptor beta chain was found in a study of blood T cell repertoires in COVID-19. The overall study: The origin of the acute and convalescent COVID-19 samples was the United States, Italy and Spain. PBMCs, B-cell-depleted T cells, or T cells provided the cDNA or gDNA that made up the material.

The V and J ends lost 2 bases and 2 bases respectively, with 25 bases between them. The length of the CDR3 is 19 residues. CDR1 and CDR2 (germline): MNHEY, SVGEGT. Original handling: Amplification with reference gene primers provided the estimates of nucleated cell counts. Here immunoSEQ multiplex PCR was the method, and the copy in TCRdb shows in-frame clones only, minus some. That table supplies the V and J calls and clone size; D and trimming were determined from the DNA. The sample holds about 240,000 clones, roughly 85% seen once. The rearrangement uses TRBV6-2 or TRBV6-3 and TRBJ2-7; tentatively, D is TRBD1 (6 bases). This sequence was found in a man aged 50 or older with COVID-19, enrolled during active disease. Sequences were obtained from peripheral blood. CDR3 bases: TGTGCCAGCAGTTACCCGCGCTCCAACAGGGAGCAACGACCCTACGAGCAGTACTTC. Amino acids: CASSYPRSNREQRPYEQYF.